Listed below are T cell receptor beta chains from one sample, sequenced in a study of shared clonotypes between healthy human individuals. TCRdb's copy holds only in-frame clones and misses some; the assay was immunoSEQ multiplex PCR. The sample holds about 2 million clones, about 95% seen once. Sequenced: naive CD8+ T cells sorted from blood. Every receptor here comes from a young man in good health. Both conserved end residues are part of each CDR3. D genes are given only for firm matches. The size field is filled for only some rows; it gives once, few, many or a size class.

v_call,clone_size,d_call,j_call,cdr3_nt,cdr3_aa
TRBV6-1,NA,NA,TRBJ2-5,TGTGCCAGCAGTGATGGTGAGGGGCTAGGGGAGACCCAGTACTTC,CASSDGEGLGETQYF
TRBV9,NA,NA,TRBJ2-1,TGTGCCAGCAGCATTACAGCGAGCTCCTACAATGAGCAGTTCTTC,CASSITASSYNEQFF
TRBV6-5,NA,NA,TRBJ2-2,TGTGCCAGCACCACTAGGGCCTCGGGGGAGCTGTTTTTT,CASTTRASGELFF
TRBV6-5,NA,TRBD1,TRBJ1-4,TGTGCCAGCAGTCGACAGGGGAGTGAAAAACTGTTTTTT,CASSRQGSEKLFF
TRBV6-5,once,TRBD1,TRBJ1-1,TGTGCCAGCAGTTACGGGGCAGGGGGTGAAGCTTTCTTT,CASSYGAGGEAFF
TRBV7-8,NA,TRBD2,TRBJ2-1,TGTGCCAGCAGCCCTGGACTAGCGGGTTACAATGAGCAGTTCTTC,CASSPGLAGYNEQFF
TRBV7-9,NA,NA,TRBJ2-5,TGTGCCAGCAGCCCGCCCACTGGGGGACCTCGAAAAGGGACCCAGTACTTC,CASSPPTGGPRKGTQYF
TRBV30,NA,TRBD1,TRBJ1-1,TGTGCCTGGAGCTACGGACAGGGGGCAGCTGAAGCTTTCTTT,CAWSYGQGAAEAFF
TRBV13,once,NA,TRBJ2-5,TGTGCCAGCAGCTTAGGAGGGGCTCAAGAGACCCAGTACTTC,CASSLGGAQETQYF
TRBV7-9,NA,NA,TRBJ2-7,TGTGCCAGCAGCTTACACAGGGCCTACGAGCAGTACTTC,CASSLHRAYEQYF
TRBV28,NA,NA,TRBJ2-7,TGTGCCACCACCGGGGGAAACAGGGTATTCGAGCAGTACTTC,CATTGGNRVFEQYF
TRBV7-6,NA,TRBD1,TRBJ2-7,TGTGCCAGCAGCTTAGCCGGGACAGGCTCGTACGAGCAGTACTTC,CASSLAGTGSYEQYF
TRBV19,NA,NA,TRBJ2-2,TGTGCCAGTAGCGGGTTTGGCGGGGAGCTGTTTTTT,CASSGFGGELFF
TRBV11-2,NA,TRBD2,TRBJ2-7,TGTGCCAGCAGCTTCGGGACTAGTCGAGAGCAGTACTTC,CASSFGTSREQYF
TRBV5-6,NA,TRBD1,TRBJ2-7,TGTGCCAGCAGCGGGGACAGAGCCTACGAGCAGTACTTC,CASSGDRAYEQYF
TRBV6-5,NA,NA,TRBJ2-2,TGTACCGTATTTGCGGGTAACACCGGGGAGCTGTTTTTT,CTVFAGNTGELFF
TRBV9,NA,NA,TRBJ2-7,TGTGCCAGCAGCGTAGCAGGGGATCGGTACGAGCAGTACTTC,CASSVAGDRYEQYF
TRBV5-1,NA,TRBD1,TRBJ2-7,TGCGCCAGCACCTACACAGGGGGCGGCTACGAGCAGTACTTC,CASTYTGGGYEQYF
TRBV10-1,NA,TRBD1,TRBJ2-7,TGCGCCAGCAGTGAGTCGATCAGGGGGCACGAGCAGTACTTC,CASSESIRGHEQYF
TRBV25-1,NA,NA,TRBJ1-2,TGTGCCAGCAGTGACCTTACAGAAGGGTTTGACTATGGCTACACCTTC,CASSDLTEGFDYGYTF
TRBV20-1,NA,NA,TRBJ2-1,TGCAGTGCCCAGGCGAGTAGTCAGTTCTTC,CSAQASSQFF
TRBV19,NA,NA,TRBJ2-7,TGTGCCAGTAGTGGCGGGGTGGGACAGCCCTACGAGCAGTACTTC,CASSGGVGQPYEQYF
TRBV4-2,NA,TRBD1,TRBJ1-6,TGTGCCAGCAGCTACGTAGGGGGCAGTTCACCCCTCCACTTT,CASSYVGGSSPLHF
TRBV13,NA,TRBD2,TRBJ2-3,TGTGCCAGCAGCGGTGGGACTAGCGGGAGGGCCATAGATACGCAGTATTTT,CASSGGTSGRAIDTQYF
TRBV6-5,few,NA,TRBJ1-2,TGTGCCAGCAGCCACAGCCTCGACCCCTATGGCTACACCTTC,CASSHSLDPYGYTF
TRBV30,NA,NA,TRBJ2-7,TGTGCCTGGAGTGGGGTGGGCACCTACGAGCAGTACTTC,CAWSGVGTYEQYF
TRBV6-6,NA,NA,TRBJ1-5,TGTGCCAGCAGTTACTTCGGGGGGGACTCTTATCAGCCCCAGCATTTT,CASSYFGGDSYQPQHF
TRBV28,once,NA,TRBJ2-1,TGTGCCAGCAGTTCGGTCTACAATGAGCAGTTCTTC,CASSSVYNEQFF
TRBV28,NA,TRBD2,TRBJ2-7,TGTGCCAGCAGTTTAAGCGGGAGCACGTACGAGCAGTACTTC,CASSLSGSTYEQYF
TRBV13,NA,TRBD2,TRBJ2-1,TGTGCCAGCACCCACTGGGGCGGGGGGGATGAGCAGTTCTTC,CASTHWGGGDEQFF
TRBV27,NA,NA,TRBJ2-1,TGTGCCAGCAGTTTACTGGGCTACAATGAGCAGTTCTTC,CASSLLGYNEQFF
TRBV6-6,once,TRBD1,TRBJ1-2,TGTGCCAGCAGTTCTGTGGCGGGACAGGGGAGGCCTGGCTACACCTTC,CASSSVAGQGRPGYTF
TRBV9,NA,TRBD2,TRBJ2-2,TGTGCCAGCAGCGTAGAGGGCGGAATAGCGGGAGGGAACACCGGGGAGCTGTTTTTT,CASSVEGGIAGGNTGELFF
TRBV6-5,NA,NA,TRBJ2-3,TGTGCCAGCAGTTACTCGATCGGCCAGAGCACAGATACGCAGTATTTT,CASSYSIGQSTDTQYF
TRBV6-4,once,TRBD2,TRBJ2-7,TGTGCCAGCAGTGACGGACAAAGCGGGGGGACTATCTACGAGCAGTACTTC,CASSDGQSGGTIYEQYF
TRBV5-8,NA,TRBD2,TRBJ2-3,TGTGCCAGCAGCTTCCGGACTAGCGGGAGGTGGATGGGCACAGATACGCAGTATTTT,CASSFRTSGRWMGTDTQYF
TRBV6-5,NA,TRBD1,TRBJ2-7,TGTGCCAGCACCCCCGGGACAGGGGGCGCCGAGCAGTACTTC,CASTPGTGGAEQYF
TRBV15,NA,TRBD1,TRBJ2-1,TGTGCCACCAGCCCCCTCGGACAGGGTAGCTACAATGAGCAGTTCTTC,CATSPLGQGSYNEQFF
TRBV2,NA,NA,TRBJ1-1,TGTGCCAGCAGTGAAGCGCTTTATGTCCCTGAAGCTTTCTTT,CASSEALYVPEAFF
TRBV27,NA,NA,TRBJ2-1,TGTGCCAGCAGTCACCGGGAGCCGACTTACAATGAGCAGTTCTTC,CASSHREPTYNEQFF
TRBV6-1,NA,NA,TRBJ2-2,TGTGCCAGCAGTGAATATTACCTGACCGGGGAGCTGTTTTTT,CASSEYYLTGELFF
TRBV27,once,NA,TRBJ1-5,TGTGCCAGCAGTTTTGGGGGACTAACAGTTGAAGCCCAGCATTTT,CASSFGGLTVEAQHF
TRBV7-9,NA,TRBD1,TRBJ1-5,TGTGCCAGCAGCTTAGAGGGGGCCTATCAGCCCCAGCATTTT,CASSLEGAYQPQHF
TRBV18,NA,NA,TRBJ1-5,TGTGCCAGCTCACCATCTTCGAGGGTCAATCAGCCCCAGCATTTT,CASSPSSRVNQPQHF
TRBV30,few,NA,TRBJ1-1,TGTGCCTGGAGCGGGGAACAGGCCCCCACTGAAGCTTTCTTT,CAWSGEQAPTEAFF
TRBV28,NA,TRBD1,TRBJ1-1,TGTGCCAGCAGTGTAGGACAGGGGAACACTGAAGCTTTCTTT,CASSVGQGNTEAFF
TRBV6-1,NA,TRBD1,TRBJ2-5,TGTGCCAGCACACCCCGACAGGGGGCATTTGAGACCCAGTACTTC,CASTPRQGAFETQYF
TRBV7-8,NA,TRBD2,TRBJ2-7,TGTGCCAGCAGCTTAAGAGGGGGATCGGGAGGGAACGAGCAGTACTTC,CASSLRGGSGGNEQYF
TRBV18,NA,NA,TRBJ2-1,TGTGCCAGCTCACCACAAGGTTTCGGGCCTCATGAGCAGTTCTTC,CASSPQGFGPHEQFF
TRBV12-1,NA,NA,TRBJ2-5,TGTGCCAGCCCTTGGGGGTGGGAGACCCAGTACTTC,CASPWGWETQYF
TRBV6-5,NA,NA,TRBJ1-1,TGTGCCAGCAGTTACCTCAGGATCACGGGCACTGAAGCTTTCTTT,CASSYLRITGTEAFF
TRBV6-5,NA,NA,TRBJ1-5,TGTGCCAGCAGTCTCCAGGGTTATGGTCAGCCCCAGCATTTT,CASSLQGYGQPQHF
TRBV2,NA,TRBD2,TRBJ2-7,TGTGCCAGCAGGAGCGGGAGCTCCTACGAGCAGTACTTC,CASRSGSSYEQYF
TRBV27,NA,NA,TRBJ2-7,TGTGCCAGCAGTTTAGCGGTAGGCTCCTACGAGCAGTACTTC,CASSLAVGSYEQYF
TRBV13,NA,NA,TRBJ2-7,TGTGCCAGCACATTCGGACCTCCTGGTGAGCAGTACTTC,CASTFGPPGEQYF
TRBV7-9,once,NA,TRBJ2-7,TGTGCCAGCAGCGCTGCAATTACCTACGAGCAGTACTTC,CASSAAITYEQYF
TRBV7-9,NA,TRBD1,TRBJ2-3,TGTGCCAGCAGCCCGGACAGGGCGGTAGATACGCAGTATTTT,CASSPDRAVDTQYF